This T cell receptor beta chain came from a study of cytomegalovirus exposure and HLA in healthy donors. With regard to this clone: The antigen remains unidentified.

Study-wide findings and caveats: Most subjects had HLA-A and HLA-B alleles reportedly predicted accurately by TCR beta sequences.

The junction had 2 bases not matched to a gene; V was cut back by 1 base and J by 6 bases. The CDR3 is made up of 13 amino acids. Germline CDR1 SGHVS, CDR2 FQNEAQ. PCR amplification relied on 60 Vbeta primers (plus 13 Jbeta primers). The table came from immunoSEQ multiplex PCR; TCRdb's copy has only in-frame clones and leaves some out. In the table there are 80,000 to 100,000 clones, over 60% of which are singletons. The chain is built from TRBV7-8 and TRBJ1-2, with TRBD1 matching 7 bases. Sequenced sample: PBMCs. This sequence was found in a male donor in good health and CMV-seropositive. The CDR3 DNA reads TGTGCCAGCAGCTTAGTCAGGGGGAATGGCTACACCTTC. Translating gives CASSLVRGNGYTF.